This T cell receptor (beta chain) was captured in a study of T cell responses to AZD1222 COVID-19 vaccine. Findings and limits, study-wide: The study reported that nearly half of spike-specific TCRs target unmutated variant regions. Recipients of two AZD1222 doses showed rising Spike-specific TCR breadth and depth. Repertoire collection took place solely once the T cell response had peaked. Donors were chiefly white British, with a greater number of females, and clonal diversity was perhaps underestimated.

Germline trimming cut 7 bases from V and 4 bases from J; bases unmatched to any gene: 9. Germline-derived CDR1 and CDR2 are MNHEY and SMNVEV (reference sequence). The CDR3 has 16 amino acids. Here immunoSEQ multiplex PCR was the method, and the copy in TCRdb shows in-frame clones only, minus some. The sample includes about 100,000 clones, approximately 88% of them seen just once. This clone was seen just once. The antigen is undetermined. The receptor comes from an adult in good health. The rearrangement joins TRBV27 to TRBJ2-4; TRBD2 matches 11 bases. The starting material was peripheral blood, obtained on day 0 of AZD1222 vaccination. DNA of the CDR3: TGTGCCAGCATGACCCATAGCGGGGGGGGTAAAAACATTCAGTACTTC. It specifies CASMTHSGGGKNIQYF.